This TCR beta chain was captured by sequencing in a study of blood T cell repertoires in COVID-19. Study at large: Sites in the United States, Italy and Spain provided acute and convalescent COVID-19 samples. Sources were T cells, B-cell-depleted T cells, or PBMCs; the material itself was cDNA or gDNA.

V trimming: 1 base; J trimming: 6 bases; junction bases outside the gene matches: 1. This CDR3 contains 14 residues. Germline CDR1 SGHTA, CDR2 FQGNSA. Original handling: Reference gene primers were amplified, and this amplification served to estimate nucleated cell counts. Libraries were prepared by immunoSEQ multiplex PCR; TCRdb keeps only in-frame clonotypes and omits some of them. V and J calls and clone size are those listed in that table; D and trimming were worked out from the DNA. The table shows 20,000 to 25,000 clones, with 91% occurring only once. The rearrangement joins TRBV7-2 to TRBJ2-7; 12 bases line up with TRBD2. The sequenced sample was peripheral blood. This sequence originates from a woman in her seventies with active COVID-19. The DNA for the CDR3 is TGTGCCAGCAGCTTAGAACTAGCGGGAGGCGAGCAGTACTTC. This translates into CASSLELAGGEQYF.